The present T cell receptor beta chain was sequenced within a study of cytomegalovirus exposure and HLA in healthy donors. Only one count was recorded for this clone. Its antigen is not known. A multiplex PCR was run with 60 Vbeta primers and 13 Jbeta primers. Sequencing used immunoSEQ multiplex PCR; TCRdb keeps in-frame clones, though not all of them. The sample yields roughly 130,000 clones, approximately 68% seen once. CDR1 and CDR2 (germline): MNHEY, SMNVEV (reference sequence). V was clipped by 8 bases and J by 3 bases; unmatched bases: 4. This CDR3 is built from 12 residues. The study, taken as a whole, reports: What TCR beta sequences reportedly achieved was accurate prediction of HLA-A and HLA-B alleles in most subjects.

This chain uses TRBV27 with TRBJ2-7; TRBD1 matches 7 bases. The origin of this receptor is a man in his thirties or forties in good health and CMV-seropositive. The specimen was PBMCs. The CDR3 reads CASGTADYEQYF. The CDR3 DNA sequence: TGTGCCAGCGGGACAGCAGACTACGAGCAGTACTTC.